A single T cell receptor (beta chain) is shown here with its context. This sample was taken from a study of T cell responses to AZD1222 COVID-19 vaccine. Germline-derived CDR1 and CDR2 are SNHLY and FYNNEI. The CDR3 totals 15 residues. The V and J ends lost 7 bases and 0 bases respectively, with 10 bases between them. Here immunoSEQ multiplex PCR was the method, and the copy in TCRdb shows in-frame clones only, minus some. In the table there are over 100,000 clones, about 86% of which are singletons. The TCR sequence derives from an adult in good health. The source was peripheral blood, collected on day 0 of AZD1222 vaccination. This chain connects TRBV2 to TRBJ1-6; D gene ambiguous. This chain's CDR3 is CASIRDSSYNSPLHF. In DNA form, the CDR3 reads TGTGCCAGCATTCGCGATAGCTCCTATAATTCACCCCTCCACTTT.